This T cell receptor (beta chain) was sequenced for a study of Ad26.COV2.S vaccination and SARS-CoV-2 variants (dated by TCRdb to the early 2020s). As for the study more broadly: Donors in the vaccine arm were drawn from COV1001, a phase I-IIa trial of Ad26.COV2.S in healthy adults that was multicentre, randomized, double-blind and placebo-controlled. The TCR-sequenced set comprised roughly 30 samples: approximately 19 Ad26.COV2.S vaccine recipients, 5 placebo recipients and 8 SARS-CoV-2 convalescent individuals. Participants in the trial were split at random into five groups of five each, receiving low-dose or high-dose Ad26.COV2.S once or twice, or else placebo on both occasions. Ad26.COV2.S was administered intramuscularly at a dose of 5x10^10 or 1x10^11 viral particles, either as one shot or as two shots given 56 days apart. TCRbeta repertoire sequencing served as the tool for gauging how specific and how broad the SARS-CoV-2-reactive T cell receptors were following Ad26.COV2.S vaccination. Blinding of investigators to trial group allocation was maintained during experiments and outcome assessment. General findings and caveats noted by the study authors: Higher spike-specific TCR breadth was observed in Ad26.COV2.S recipients than in placebo recipients (P = 0.0014). After vaccination, spike-specific CD8+ and CD4+ T cell responses were reported to show substantial breadth. The study lacked the statistical power to compare responses across vaccine doses or regimens. The authors noted that the TCR breadth and depth analyses may have underestimated total T cell responses. Vaccine and placebo recipients had similar non-spike TCR breadth, a finding consistent with the vaccine containing only spike.

Per the publication, the treatment or condition label means: around 19 received Ad26.COV2.S at low or high dose, single or two shots; about 5 received placebo; per-sample allocation not given. Repertoires of vaccine and placebo recipients were sequenced from samples collected on day 63 after the first injection. Cohort 1b enrolled roughly 25 adults aged 18-55 years at a single site in Boston, USA, between 29 July and 7 August 2020. As a vaccine, Ad26.COV2.S was a replication-incompetent adenovirus type 26 vector that expressed a prefusion-stabilized SARS-CoV-2 spike protein derived from the original Wuhan strain. V sheds 7 bases and J sheds 1 base, leaving 13 bases between their ends. The CDR3 has 14 amino acids, counting the end cysteine and phenylalanine. Left in the record is the CDR3 DNA by itself, 42 bases read in frame from the first base. The germline V gene supplies CDR1 MNHEY and CDR2 SVGAGI.

The immunoSEQ Assay was the method used to sequence TCRbeta CDR3 regions. After extraction, genomic DNA underwent amplification by bias-controlled multiplex PCR, followed by high-throughput sequencing. On the authors' methods: To quantify the absolute abundance of every unique TCRbeta CDR3 region, sequences were collapsed and filtered. T cell fraction was estimated by normalization of TCRbeta template counts to usable DNA, with usable DNA being measured through amplification of reference genes present in all nucleated cells. Repertoire TCRs were annotated as SARS-CoV-2-specific by exact matching of V gene, CDR3 amino acid sequence and J gene to a known reactive TCR set. The reference SARS-CoV-2 TCR set was derived from MIRA and filtered for enrichment in COVID-19-positive ImmuneCODE repertoires, a step that removed public or cross-reactive TCRs. Using the MIRA antigens, annotated TCRs were further analysed by specific ORF or by position within an ORF. Breadth was defined as annotated unique rearrangements over total unique productive rearrangements; depth was the summed frequency of those rearrangements. Two-sided Wilcoxon rank-sum tests were applied when comparing TCR breadth between groups. TCRdb provides this immuneACCESS table in a form limited to in-frame rearrangements. Some clones are lacking; in checked studies, under half of them reflect an unresolved V gene, and why the rest are absent is not known. V, J and clone size are taken as reported in that table, and D and trimming were inferred from the DNA itself. Within this sample are roughly 240,000 clones, with roughly 90% of them counted one time only. The ten largest account for approximately 12% of the sample.

Regarding this clone: Its antigen has not been determined. No base quality information exists; no much larger clone differs at one position.

The chain was built from TRBV6-5 and TRBJ1-1, and perhaps TRBD1 as D gene, on 5 matching bases. This sequence was found in a person aged 18-65 years who received the Ad26.COV2.S COVID-19 vaccine or a placebo. The source was peripheral blood, collected in a trial of Ad26.COV2.S vaccine versus placebo. The CDR3 reads CASILGPGNTEAFF. The nucleotide sequence is TGTGCCAGCATCCTGGGGCCGGGGAACACTGAAGCTTTCTTT.